This T cell receptor beta chain comes out of a study of long-term antiretroviral therapy in people with HIV. CDR1 is MNHEY, CDR2 SVGAGI, per germline. The length of the CDR3 is 15 residues. V trimming: 4 bases; J trimming: 8 bases; junction bases outside the gene matches: 11. It was version v3.0 of the immunoSEQ assay that was run at survey level. Profiling relied on immunoSEQ multiplex PCR, and the TCRdb table lists in-frame clones only, not all of them. Of approximately 20,000 clones detected, about 80% appear once; the ten largest clones hold just under 9.5%. The V and J genes are TRBV6-5 and TRBJ1-5, with 7 bases matching TRBD1. Sequencing used unsorted PBMCs, obtained 4.1 years after starting antiretroviral therapy. This TCR was sampled from a woman aged 40-49 years with HIV. This chain's CDR3 is CASSLTTGKGKPQHF. Here the CDR3 DNA reads TGTGCCAGCAGTTTGACGACAGGGAAGGGTAAGCCCCAGCATTTT.